Given below is one T cell receptor beta chain in context. The germline CDR1 and CDR2 sequences are MNHEY and SMNVEV (reference sequence). The CDR3 totals 13 residues. The trim removed 6 bases at V and 5 bases at J, leaving 7 bases unmatched. This sample was taken from a study of blood T cell repertoires in COVID-19. As for the study in general: Whether acute or convalescent, the COVID-19 samples came from the United States, Italy and Spain. In each case, the material was cDNA or gDNA derived from T cells, B-cell-depleted T cells, or PBMCs.

As handled by the study authors: Cell counts per sample came from amplifying reference gene primers. Repertoires were generated with immunoSEQ multiplex PCR, while TCRdb's copy carries only in-frame clones and drops some. V, J and clone size derive from that table, while D and trimming were established from the DNA sequence. The sample carries 400,000 to 550,000 clones, 75% to 90% recorded once. This receptor was taken from a woman younger than 45 with acute or convalescent COVID-19. V is TRBV27 and J is TRBJ2-7; 7 bases are a match to TRBD1. Sequenced input: peripheral blood. Here the CDR3 DNA reads TGTGCCAGCAGCCCCAGGGGGAAACACGAGCAGTACTTC. Residues: CASSPRGKHEQYF.